This T cell receptor beta chain came from a study of blood T cell repertoires in COVID-19 (dated by TCRdb to 2018 to 2020). Regarding the complete study: Samples from collaborators originated in the United States, Italy and Spain and spanned both the acute and convalescent phases of COVID-19. The prospective study material was composed of cDNA or gDNA derived from T cells, B-cell-depleted T cells, or PBMCs. The dataset comprised deeply sampled blood TCRbeta repertoires from subjects exposed to, actively infected with, or recovered from COVID-19. The repertoires were released in a freely available public database meant as a resource for research on the immune response to SARS-CoV-2. Samples were obtained from the ongoing ImmuneRACE study (first 160 participants) and from about 1,300 subjects provided by 6 global collaborators. The sample metadata nearly always contained a de-identified subject ID, COVID-19 status, age in years and sex. Where available, HLA class I and class II types were taken from metadata supplied by the sample provider and were not determined by assay-based typing.

Each collaborating institution followed its own protocols to collect whole blood in K2EDTA tubes. Collaborator samples were shipped for TCRbeta analysis as frozen whole blood, isolated PBMCs, or DNA extracted from either sample type. As concerns this clone: What this receptor recognizes is not known. No much larger clone is present one base from it, and per-base qualities are unavailable.

Including the terminal cysteine and phenylalanine, the CDR3 comprises 19 residues. Here the CDR3 DNA is all that survives: 57 bases in frame from base 1. CDR1 and CDR2, per the germline V gene (reference sequence), are LNHDA and SQIVND. Trimming removed 4 bases from V and 1 base from J; the gene matches leave 13 bases unexplained. The research as a whole found: Clinical and demographic metadata were provided uncurated, with the amount varying by source and participant.

The immunoSEQ Assay, a bias-controlled multiplex PCR, was used to amplify TCRbeta CDR3 regions from genomic DNA. As for the authors' bioinformatics: The number of nucleated cells in each sample was estimated by amplification of reference gene primers within the assay. Sequence reads were collapsed and filtered to measure the absolute abundance of every unique TCRbeta CDR3 rearrangement. Productive Simpson clonality was computed per sample as the square root of Simpson's diversity index over productive rearrangements. Drawn from immuneACCESS, this table holds only the in-frame rearrangements with V and J called that TCRdb kept. Clones are partly lost; checked studies trace under half to an unresolved V gene and leave the rest unexplained. The V and J calls and clone size are taken from that table; D and trimming were inferred from the DNA. Across this sample there are around 200,000 clones, with roughly 86% seen only once. Around 1.5% of the sample comes from the top ten.

This chain joins TRBV19 to TRBJ1-5; 10 bases in between match TRBD1. The sequence came from a man aged 18-30 years with active or convalescent COVID-19. The sequenced sample was peripheral blood. The nucleotides are TGTGCCAGTAGTAACGACAGGGGGCGAAGCGGTTGGAGCAATCAGCCCCAGCATTTT. Its product reads: CASSNDRGRSGWSNQPQHF.